This T cell receptor beta chain emerged from a study of blood T cell repertoires in COVID-19. Study-level background: Collection of acute and convalescent COVID-19 samples took place in the United States, Italy and Spain. Sources were T cells, B-cell-depleted T cells, or PBMCs; the material itself was cDNA or gDNA.

The study recruited people aged about 18 to 95 years across about two dozen US areas. Cohort placement rested on clinical history that participants reported themselves. Data came from immunoSEQ multiplex PCR; TCRdb stores just in-frame clones and leaves some out. The table includes around 260,000 clones, more than 80% detected once. The CDR3 sequence is 14 residues long. Germline CDR1 and CDR2: MDHEN and SYDVKM. V lost 2 bases and J lost 6, with 13 bases in between. The TCR comes from a woman younger than 45 who had recovered from COVID-19. The rearrangement links TRBV28 to TRBJ2-5; maybe TRBD2 (5 bases). The specimen was PBMCs or T cells enriched from blood (not recorded which). CDR3 region: CASSLGRGPKTQYF. The CDR3 DNA sequence: TGTGCCAGCAGTTTAGGTAGAGGGCCCAAGACCCAGTACTTC.